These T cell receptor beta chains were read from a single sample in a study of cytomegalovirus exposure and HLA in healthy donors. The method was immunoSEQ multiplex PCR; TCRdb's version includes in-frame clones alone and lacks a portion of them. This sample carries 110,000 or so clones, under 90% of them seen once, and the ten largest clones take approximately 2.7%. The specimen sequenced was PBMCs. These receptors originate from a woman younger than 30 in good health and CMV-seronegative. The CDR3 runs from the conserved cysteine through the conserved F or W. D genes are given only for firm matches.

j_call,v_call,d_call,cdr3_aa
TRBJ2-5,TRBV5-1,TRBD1,CASSLGQGQETQYF
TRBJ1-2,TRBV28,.,CASSLIAPPGGYTF
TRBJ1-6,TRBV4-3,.,CASSQDPDNSPLHF
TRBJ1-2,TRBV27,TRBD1,CASSLSSGQALYGYTF
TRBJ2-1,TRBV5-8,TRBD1,CASSPQGQVYNEQFF
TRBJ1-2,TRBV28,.,CASSPKRGYTF
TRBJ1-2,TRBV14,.,CASSQDRRTARLLGYTF
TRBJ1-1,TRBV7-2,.,CASSPRPDGGGRAFF
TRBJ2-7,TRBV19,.,CASSMAGNEQYF
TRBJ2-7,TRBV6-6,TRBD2,CASIEGRGGRGNEQYF
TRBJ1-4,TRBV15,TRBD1,CATSRDRDRGEKLFF
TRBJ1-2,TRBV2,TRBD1,CASRGRSQPDRDSFFGGYTF
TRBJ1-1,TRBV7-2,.,CASSLAVAAEAFF
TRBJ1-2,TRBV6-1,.,CASRASGGGLGYTF
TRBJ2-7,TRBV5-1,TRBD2,CASSLAAGVNYEQYF
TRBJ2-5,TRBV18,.,CASSPNGIQETQYF
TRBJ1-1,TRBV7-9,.,CASSPLVGSPIPNTEAFF
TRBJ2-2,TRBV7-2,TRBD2,CASSFHIGGAVGELFF